The 5 T cell receptor beta chains given below trace back to one sample, sequenced in a study of CXCR3-negative and CXCR3-positive naive CD8 T cells. UMI labels and 5' RACE were used to prepare the TRB cDNA libraries. One entry per CDR3 protein, without DNA, is what TCRdb gives after re-calling the 5' RACE reads. Here the sample table reports about 98,000 distinct CDR3 sequences. Overall study results and limits: More hydrophobic TRB CDR3s were found in CXCR3-positive naive cells than in CXCR3-negative naive cells.

These receptors lack a known antigen. The sample taken for sequencing was naive CXCR3+ CD8+ T cells from blood. This sample's subset: CD45RO-CCR7+CD27+CD95- naive CD8+ T cells expressing CXCR3 (TNR3+). The receptor source for this set is a human donor in good health. Some clones in this sample may be carry-over from other donors' samples.

The CDR3 here is CSALDRVDYEQYF. This chain uses TRBV20-1 with TRBJ2-7; the D call from TCRdb, TRBD1, cannot be confirmed without DNA. Germline CDR1 is DFQATT and CDR2 is SNEGSKA (reference sequence). The CDR3 is made up of 13 amino acids.

The chain joins TRBV12-3 or TRBV12-4 to TRBJ2-7; TCRdb indicates TRBD1, and absent DNA this call remains unverified. The CDR3 totals 14 residues. The CDR3 sequence: CASGDRGLVYEQYF.

The J gene is TRBJ1-1, the V gene TRBV29-1; TCRdb's D call of TRBD1 is untestable without DNA. CDR3 length: 12 residues. CDR1 is SQVTM and CDR2 is ANQGSEA in the germline V gene. This chain's CDR3 is CTVRGRDTEAFF.

The chain uses TRBV28 and TRBJ2-7; the TCRdb D gene call, TRBD2, has no DNA to confirm it. In germline, CDR1 is MDHEN, CDR2 SYDVKM. The CDR3 sequence is 14 residues long. CDR3: CASRPGTIDYEQYF.

V usage is TRBV6-1 and J usage is TRBJ2-7; TCRdb's D gene call, TRBD1, goes unchecked for lack of DNA. The CDR3 is made up of 14 amino acids. Germline CDR1 reads MNHNS; CDR2 reads SASEGT. This CDR3 is CASSETGSSYEQYF.